This TCR beta chain originates from a study of T-cell memory formation after mild COVID-19. On the study more broadly: TCR clusters mostly belonged to single donors.

On this clonotype: The target antigen is unknown.

Study-wide results and limits: Certain responding clones were present in pre-infection memory, suggesting participation of cross-reactive memory.

Each CDR3 protein is one row after TCRdb ran MiXCR on the 5' RACE reads. The table lists 400,000 to 500,000 distinct CDR3 sequences, roughly 20% of them singletons. The sequence was collected from an adult woman who had mild COVID-19 (a few samples of this study predate the infection). Cell type and time point are not known. Sequencing input: PBMCs or a T cell subset sorted from them (not recorded which).

The chain's CDR3 is CASSLVRRVPQYETSTDTQYF. Here the CDR3 DNA reads TGTGCCAGCAGCTTAGTTAGGCGGGTCCCCCAGTACGAAACAAGCACAGATACGCAGTATTTT. The rearrangement joins TRBV7-9 to TRBJ2-3; maybe TRBD2 (5 bases). The CDR3 is made up of 21 amino acids. Trimming removed 1 base at V and 0 bases at J, with 26 bases between. Looked up from germline, CDR1 is SEHNR and CDR2 is FQNEAQ (reference sequence).